The 30 T cell receptor beta chains presented below share a single source sample, sequenced in a study of T cells after yellow fever vaccination. TCRdb re-called the 5' RACE reads through MiXCR, storing one row per CDR3 protein. This table holds fewer than 650,000 distinct CDR3 sequences, roughly 22% found once. The sequences come from PBMCs, collected about 21 days after the first yellow fever vaccination. The source is a young man who received the YFV17D yellow fever vaccine.

This clonotype was seen more than once but under ten times. The J gene is TRBJ2-3, the V gene TRBV7-9; the match to TRBD2 covers 7 bases. In germline, CDR1 is SEHNR, CDR2 FQNEAQ (reference sequence). V lost 6 bases and J lost 6; bases outside the gene matches: 12. CDR3 length equals 15 residues. CDR3 protein: CASRRLAGEGDTQYF. CDR3 DNA: TGTGCCAGCAGACGACTAGCCGGGGAGGGGGATACGCAGTATTTT.

This chain links TRBV18 with TRBJ1-2; D may be TRBD1 (6 bases). CDR1 KGHSH and CDR2 LQKENI come from the germline V gene. The CDR3 has 13 residues. V was clipped by 3 bases and J by 8 bases, with 13 bases between them. The CDR3 region is CASSPGGQGGYTF. The CDR3 nucleotides read TGTGCCAGCTCACCGGGGGGACAAGGCGGCTACACCTTC.

The table lists this clonotype with a few counts. The rearrangement uses TRBV4-1 and TRBJ1-3; no definite D call. CDR1 is MGHRA and CDR2 is YSYEKL in the germline V gene. Trimming took off 5 bases at V and 0 bases at J, with 26 bases between the two ends. There are 20 residues in the CDR3. The CDR3 reads CASSTSVGKGTHSSGNTIYF. The CDR3 coding sequence is TGCGCCAGCAGCACTTCTGTGGGGAAGGGTACGCACTCCTCTGGAAACACCATATATTTT.

In its sample, this clonotype was seen a few times. The chain uses TRBV6-1 and TRBJ2-7; 7 bases match TRBD1. There are 11 residues in the CDR3. CDR1 and CDR2 from the germline V gene are MNHNS and SASEGT. The CDR3 here is CSTGRPYEQYF. The CDR3 DNA reads TGTTCGACAGGGAGACCCTACGAGCAGTACTTC.

V is TRBV19 and J is TRBJ2-3, with 8 bases lining up with TRBD1. The CDR3 runs to 13 residues. V trimming: 3 bases; J trimming: 11 bases; junction bases outside the gene matches: 7. Germline lookup yields CDR1 LNHDA and CDR2 SQIVND (reference sequence). The CDR3 region is CASSIQGAVKQYF. The CDR3 coding sequence is TGTGCCAGTAGTATCCAGGGGGCGGTAAAGCAGTATTTT.

This chain uses TRBV10-2 with TRBJ2-1, with 7 bases lining up with TRBD2. CDR1 is WSHSY and CDR2 is SAAADI in the germline V gene. This CDR3 has 12 amino acids. Trimming at V came to 8 bases and at J to 7 bases, leaving 5 bases not matched to a gene. CDR3 protein: CASGGVQNEQFF. In nucleotides, the CDR3 is TGCGCCAGCGGGGGGGTTCAAAATGAGCAGTTCTTC.

The chain uses TRBV18 and TRBJ1-5; D gene unclear. The ends were cut back, 8 bases at V and 11 bases at J, with 16 bases in the middle. This CDR3 has 12 residues. CDR1 is KGHSH, CDR2 LQKENI, per germline. Here the CDR3 reads CASRLHPGTQHF. The CDR3 DNA reads TGTGCCAGCCGGCTTCACCCCGGGACCCAGCATTTT.

This clonotype was observed a few times. The chain is built from TRBV11-2 and TRBJ1-6, with TRBD1 matching 8 bases. V lost 1 base and J lost 8; bases outside the gene matches: 10. CDR1 is SGHAT and CDR2 is FQNNGV in the germline V gene. The CDR3 consists of 17 residues. The CDR3 DNA follows: TGTGCCAGCAGCTTAGGAAGGGACAGGTCCTGGGATTCACCCCTCCACTTT. This translates into CASSLGRDRSWDSPLHF. The whole variable domain, filled in from reference TRBV11-2 and TRBJ1-6, reads EAGVAQSPRYKIIEKRQSVAFWCNPISGHATLYWYQQILGQGPKLLIQFQNNGVVDDSQLPKDRFSAERLKGVDSTLKIQPAKLEDSAVYLCASSLGRDRSWDSPLHFGNGTRLTVT.

This clonotype appeared many times. The chain recombines TRBV7-8 with TRBJ1-1; D is unresolved. Germline V gives CDR1 SGHVS, CDR2 FQNEAQ. The CDR3 has 14 residues. Trimming stripped 3 bases from V and 5 bases from J, with 13 bases between. The CDR3, as DNA: TGTGCCAGCAGCTTGGACCCCATGGGTACTGAAGCTTTCTTT. Translation: CASSLDPMGTEAFF.

The CDR3 sequence is CASSLGGLMTETQYF. DNA for the CDR3: TGCGCCAGCAGCTTGGGGGGTCTTATGACGGAGACCCAGTACTTC. The J gene is TRBJ2-5, the V gene TRBV5-1; the D is unclear. Trimming removed 0 bases at V and 5 bases at J, with 14 bases between. The CDR3 sequence is 15 residues long. CDR1 and CDR2 from the germline V gene are SGHRS and YFSETQ.

The rearrangement joins TRBV5-1 to TRBJ2-3; D possibly corresponds to TRBD1 (6 bases). Germline V CDR1 and CDR2: SGHRS, YFSETQ. Trimming stripped 0 bases from V and 6 bases from J, with 14 bases between. The length of the CDR3 is 15 residues. CDR3 amino acids: CASSLAGAHIDTQYF. The CDR3 DNA follows: TGCGCCAGCAGCTTGGCAGGGGCTCATATCGATACGCAGTATTTT.

The genes are TRBV2 and TRBJ2-7, with 8 bases matching TRBD1. The V and J ends lost 2 bases and 1 base, in that order; junction bases with no gene match: 4. This CDR3 spans 15 amino acids. Germline V lookup: CDR1 SNHLY, CDR2 FYNNEI. CDR3 in DNA: TGTGCCAGCAGTGAACAGGGGGCAGGTTCCTACGAGCAGTACGTC. Its translation: CASSEQGAGSYEQYV.

This chain uses TRBV28 with TRBJ2-1; TRBD1 is a possible D gene (6 bases). Germline V gene data show CDR1 as MDHEN and CDR2 as SYDVKM. Trimming left V 4 bases short and J 7 bases short, with 17 bases between. The CDR3 sequence is 15 residues long. The CDR3 reads CASSYGTGTSNEQFF. The CDR3 nucleotides are TGTGCCAGCAGTTATGGGACCGGGACAAGTAATGAGCAGTTCTTC.

This clonotype was counted only a few times. The rearrangement joins TRBV7-9 to TRBJ1-4; weak D call: TRBD1 (6 bases). CDR1 SEHNR and CDR2 FQNEAQ come from the germline V gene (reference sequence). Trimming shortened V by 5 bases and J by 0 bases, and 10 bases separated the two germline ends. The CDR3 covers 15 residues. CDR3 sequence: CASSPQGTTNEKLFF. The CDR3 region has the DNA TGTGCCAGCAGCCCCCAGGGGACAACTAATGAAAAACTGTTTTTT. Full variable domain (outside the CDR3, taken from reference TRBV7-9 and TRBJ1-4): DTGVSQNPRHKITKRGQNVTFRCDPISEHNRLYWYRQTLGQGPEFLTYFQNEAQLEKSRLLSDRFSAERPKGSFSTLEIQRTEQGDSAMYLCASSPQGTTNEKLFFGSGTQLSVL.

The chain employs TRBV18 and TRBJ2-1, with a tentative D call TRBD2 (6 bases). Germline V gene lookup returns CDR1 KGHSH and CDR2 LQKENI. Deletions cut 2 bases from V and 7 bases from J, with 12 bases between. The CDR3 loop spans 14 amino acids. CDR3 sequence reads: CASSPTRLANEQFF. The CDR3 region has the DNA TGTGCCAGCTCACCAACACGCCTAGCGAATGAGCAGTTCTTC.

This clonotype was detected only a few times. The chain couples TRBV27 to TRBJ2-5; either TRBD1 or TRBD2 may supply D (5 bases each). The CDR3 is 13 residues long. The germline V gene has CDR1 MNHEY and CDR2 SMNVEV (reference sequence). Trimming took 6 bases from V and 7 from J, leaving 15 bases between them. CDR3 in amino acids: CASSLGRSGTQYF. Here the CDR3 DNA reads TGTGCCAGCAGCCTGGGACGCTCGGGGACCCAGTACTTC.

This clonotype has at least ten counts. This chain links TRBV24-1 with TRBJ1-2; D possibly corresponds to TRBD1 (5 bases). The CDR3 totals 13 residues. The germline CDR1 and CDR2 sequences are KGHDR and SFDVKD. V lost 4 bases and J 4 bases, leaving 9 bases between the germline ends. The CDR3 loop is CATSDGTGYGYTF. CDR3 DNA sequence: TGTGCCACCAGTGACGGTACAGGCTATGGCTACACCTTC.

The chain employs TRBV19 and TRBJ2-3; D gene uncertain. The germline V gene encodes CDR1 LNHDA and CDR2 SQIVND (reference sequence). The V gene lost 1 base and the J gene lost 6 bases, with 17 bases spanning the gap. The CDR3 sequence is 16 residues long. The CDR3 loop is CASSIVGAPVADTQYF. DNA for the CDR3: TGTGCCAGTAGTATAGTTGGAGCCCCCGTTGCGGATACGCAGTATTTT.

V gene TRBV20-1 combines with J gene TRBJ2-3; D remains ambiguous. CDR3 length: 14 amino acids. Germline V gives CDR1 DFQATT, CDR2 SNEGSKA (reference sequence). Trimming took off 0 bases at V and 11 bases at J, with 18 bases between the two ends. DNA of the CDR3: TGCAGTGCTAGAGATCCGGTATCTGGGTTCGAGCAGTATTTT. Translation: CSARDPVSGFEQYF.

This chain joins TRBV13 and TRBJ2-7, with TRBD1 identical over 9 bases. CDR1 PRHDT and CDR2 FYEKMQ come from the germline V gene (reference sequence). This CDR3 comprises 16 residues. After removal of 3 bases from V and 0 bases from J, the junction contained 6 bases not matched to a gene. CDR3 in amino acids: CASSFPGQGISYEQYF. CDR3 DNA sequence: TGTGCCAGCAGCTTCCCGGGACAGGGAATCTCCTACGAGCAGTACTTC.

This clonotype has a handful of counts. The chain recombines TRBV7-9 with TRBJ2-7; 10 bases line up with TRBD1. The germline CDR1 and CDR2 sequences are SEHNR and FQNEAQ (reference sequence). The CDR3 is 16 amino acids. The trim removed 5 bases at V and 5 bases at J, leaving 12 bases unmatched. The CDR3, as DNA: TGTGCCAGCAGCAACCGGACAGGGGGTTTCGGCGACGAGCAGTACGTC. Its protein product is CASSNRTGGFGDEQYV.

This clonotype was seen only a few times. The genes are TRBV15 and TRBJ1-5; D is possibly TRBD1 (6 bases). CDR3 length: 15 residues. Germline-derived CDR1 and CDR2 are LNHNV and YYDKDF (reference sequence). V dropped 3 bases and J dropped 3 bases, with 12 bases sitting between them. In nucleotides, the CDR3 is TGTGCCACCAGCAGGGGAGGACAGTTCAATCAGCCCCAGCATTTT. Translated, it gives CATSRGGQFNQPQHF.

A few counts support this clonotype. The rearrangement links TRBV29-1 to TRBJ2-4; D gene uncertain. Germline-derived CDR1 and CDR2 are SQVTM and ANQGSEA. Trimming took 4 bases from V and 1 from J, leaving 8 bases between them. The CDR3 has 13 residues. The CDR3 reads CSVVPGAKNIQYF. The CDR3 DNA sequence: TGCAGCGTTGTACCCGGGGCCAAAAACATTCAGTACTTC.

Only a few counts were recorded for this clonotype. The chain couples TRBV5-8 to TRBJ1-3; D possibly corresponds to TRBD1 (6 bases). The CDR3 is 16 amino acids. Trimming removed 4 bases at V and 4 bases at J, with 18 bases between. CDR1 SGHTS and CDR2 YDEGEE come from the germline V gene. Here the CDR3 reads CASSPGTTLGGNTIYF. The CDR3 coding sequence is TGTGCCAGCAGCCCCGGGACAACGCTGGGGGGAAACACCATATATTTT.

In its sample, this clonotype was seen once. The genes are TRBV6-1 and TRBJ2-7; D is ambiguous. V was pared by 4 bases and J by 1 base, with 8 bases between. The CDR3 extends over 13 amino acids. From germline, CDR1 is MNHNS and CDR2 SASEGT. CDR3 loop: CASSGVRSYEQYF. In nucleotides, the CDR3 is TGTGCCAGCAGTGGGGTTAGATCCTACGAGCAGTACTTC.

The chain has TRBV6-2 or TRBV6-3 and TRBJ1-2; D possibly corresponds to TRBD1 (5 bases). Trimming removed 1 base from V and 4 bases from J, with 10 bases in between. Germline V lookup: CDR1 MNHEY, CDR2 SVGEGT. The CDR3 is made up of 14 amino acids. The CDR3 protein is CASSYYGTPYGYTF. The CDR3, as DNA: TGTGCCAGCAGTTACTACGGGACGCCCTATGGCTACACCTTC.

The chain recombines TRBV11-2 with TRBJ1-6; D is unresolved. Germline CDR1 is SGHAT and CDR2 is FQNNGV. The length of the CDR3 is 16 residues. Trimming took off 0 bases at V and 6 bases at J, with 12 bases between the two ends. CDR3 sequence reads: CASSLDPGGINSPLHF. In DNA, the CDR3 is TGTGCCAGCAGCTTAGATCCCGGAGGGATTAATTCACCCCTCCACTTT.

This clonotype was picked up a small number of times. The gene calls are TRBV24-1 and TRBJ1-2; D ambiguous. CDR1 is KGHDR, CDR2 SFDVKD, per germline. The CDR3 covers 15 residues. Trimming took off 7 bases at V and 4 bases at J, with 18 bases between the two ends. CDR3 sequence (DNA): TGTGCCACCAGCCCCCGTGGAGGGCCCTTCTATGGCTACACCTTC. Its translation: CATSPRGGPFYGYTF.

This clonotype came up a few times. The rearrangement links TRBV20-1 to TRBJ2-1, with D possibly being TRBD2 (6 bases). CDR3 length equals 12 residues. Trimming stripped 6 bases from V and 9 bases from J, with 15 bases between. Germline V gene sequence: CDR1 DFQATT, CDR2 SNEGSKA (reference sequence). The CDR3 loop is CSASWDSGEQFF. The CDR3 DNA follows: TGCAGTGCCTCTTGGGACTCGGGTGAGCAGTTCTTC.

The sample holds a few counts of this clonotype. The J gene is TRBJ2-1, the V gene TRBV6-2 or TRBV6-3; 8 nucleotides line up with TRBD1. Trimming removed 0 bases from V and 12 bases from J; junction bases left unmatched: 7. This CDR3 has 14 amino acids. CDR1 is MNHEY, CDR2 SVGEGT, per germline. CDR3 in DNA: TGTGCCAGCAGTTACTCCGGACAGGGACGGGGGCAGTTCTTC. Translation: CASSYSGQGRGQFF.